These T cell receptor beta chains were read from a single sample in a study of blood T cell repertoires in COVID-19. Profiling relied on immunoSEQ multiplex PCR, and the TCRdb table lists in-frame clones only, not all of them. The sample lists some 150,000 clones; roughly four fifths were seen once. The sample taken for sequencing was PBMCs or T cells enriched from blood (not recorded which). The receptors come from a man aged 50-59 years who had recovered from COVID-19. CDR3s include the opening cysteine and the closing phenylalanine or tryptophan. The D gene is left open where the match is weak. Clone size appears in some rows only: once, few, many, or a class for an expanded clone.

CDR3 protein: CASSPNGEVNTEAFF
CDR3 DNA: TGTGCCAGCTCACCAAATGGGGAGGTCAACACTGAAGCTTTCTTT
J gene: TRBJ1-1
V gene: TRBV18
clone size: NA
D gene: NA

CDR3 protein: CASSIPGQPPLGYTF
CDR3 DNA: TGTGCCAGTAGTATCCCGGGACAGCCACCTCTTGGCTACACCTTC
J gene: TRBJ1-2
V gene: TRBV19
clone size: NA
D gene: TRBD1

CDR3 protein: CAISGRQGRADTQYF
CDR3 DNA: TGTGCCATCAGTGGCAGACAGGGGAGGGCAGATACGCAGTATTTT
J gene: TRBJ2-3
V gene: TRBV10-3
clone size: few
D gene: NA

CDR3 protein: CASSYSPLSGGGTDTQYF
CDR3 DNA: TGTGCCAGCAGTTACTCGCCCCTGTCCGGGGGAGGCACAGATACGCAGTATTTT
J gene: TRBJ2-3
V gene: TRBV6-2/TRBV6-3
clone size: few
D gene: NA

CDR3 protein: CASSLPGQGGNEQYF
CDR3 DNA: TGTGCCAGCAGCCTACCGGGACAGGGTGGCAACGAGCAGTACTTC
J gene: TRBJ2-7
V gene: TRBV6-2/TRBV6-3
clone size: NA
D gene: TRBD1

CDR3 protein: CASSLPTGGQETQYF
CDR3 DNA: TGTGCCAGCAGTCTTCCGACAGGGGGACAAGAGACCCAGTACTTC
J gene: TRBJ2-5
V gene: TRBV25-1
clone size: NA
D gene: TRBD1

CDR3 protein: CASSQDLQGAGGYTF
CDR3 DNA: TGTGCCAGCAGCCAAGACTTACAGGGGGCTGGAGGCTACACCTTC
J gene: TRBJ1-2
V gene: TRBV14
clone size: NA
D gene: TRBD1

CDR3 protein: CASSPGGQLKETQYF
CDR3 DNA: TGTGCCAGCAGTCCCGGGGGACAGTTAAAAGAGACCCAGTACTTC
J gene: TRBJ2-5
V gene: TRBV11-3
clone size: NA
D gene: NA

CDR3 protein: CASSRRGENEQYF
CDR3 DNA: TGTGCCAGCAGCCGCCGGGGTGAGAATGAGCAGTACTTC
J gene: TRBJ2-7
V gene: TRBV3-1/TRBV3-2
clone size: NA
D gene: NA

CDR3 protein: CASSLVSGGPPSTDTQYF
CDR3 DNA: TGCGCCAGCAGCTTGGTTAGCGGGGGCCCCCCTAGCACAGATACGCAGTATTTT
J gene: TRBJ2-3
V gene: TRBV5-1
clone size: NA
D gene: TRBD2

CDR3 protein: CASSVRDGGRNTIYF
CDR3 DNA: TGTGCCAGCAGCGTCCGGGACGGGGGAAGAAACACCATATATTTT
J gene: TRBJ1-3
V gene: TRBV9
clone size: NA
D gene: NA

CDR3 protein: CASSVQGVAYEQYF
CDR3 DNA: TGTGCCAGCAGCGTGCAGGGGGTCGCCTACGAGCAGTACTTC
J gene: TRBJ2-7
V gene: TRBV7-9
clone size: NA
D gene: TRBD1

CDR3 protein: CASSPRAAHGETQYF
CDR3 DNA: TGCGCCAGCAGCCCCAGAGCGGCCCACGGGGAGACCCAGTACTTC
J gene: TRBJ2-5
V gene: TRBV5-1
clone size: NA
D gene: NA

CDR3 protein: CASSYWVAGGIDEQFF
CDR3 DNA: TGTGCCAGCAGTTACTGGGTAGCGGGGGGGATCGATGAGCAGTTCTTC
J gene: TRBJ2-1
V gene: TRBV6-2/TRBV6-3
clone size: NA
D gene: TRBD2

CDR3 protein: CASSFTGPPNTGELFF
CDR3 DNA: TGTGCCAGCAGCTTCACAGGGCCCCCGAACACCGGGGAGCTGTTTTTT
J gene: TRBJ2-2
V gene: TRBV11-2
clone size: NA
D gene: NA

CDR3 protein: CAWGQNNSPLHF
CDR3 DNA: TGTGCCTGGGGACAGAATAATTCACCCCTCCACTTT
J gene: TRBJ1-6
V gene: TRBV30
clone size: NA
D gene: NA

CDR3 protein: CASSTRGQNTEAFF
CDR3 DNA: TGCGCCAGCAGCACGAGGGGGCAGAACACTGAAGCTTTCTTT
J gene: TRBJ1-1
V gene: TRBV5-1
clone size: NA
D gene: TRBD1

CDR3 protein: CASSFLRASRRGYTF
CDR3 DNA: TGTGCCAGCAGCTTTTTGCGGGCCTCCCGAAGGGGCTACACCTTC
J gene: TRBJ1-2
V gene: TRBV21-1
clone size: NA
D gene: NA

CDR3 protein: CASTERLGDYNEQFF
CDR3 DNA: TGTGCCAGCACCGAGCGACTAGGGGATTACAATGAGCAGTTCTTC
J gene: TRBJ2-1
V gene: TRBV6-5
clone size: NA
D gene: NA

CDR3 protein: CASNWDRRVDGYTF
CDR3 DNA: TGTGCCAGCAACTGGGACAGGCGGGTCGATGGCTACACCTTC
J gene: TRBJ1-2
V gene: TRBV6-5
clone size: NA
D gene: TRBD1

CDR3 protein: CASSPTGTAGGYTF
CDR3 DNA: TGTGCCAGCAGCCCGACCGGGACAGCCGGAGGTTACACCTTC
J gene: TRBJ1-2
V gene: TRBV7-3
clone size: once
D gene: TRBD1

CDR3 protein: CASSLMTGANTEAFF
CDR3 DNA: TGCGCCAGCAGCCTAATGACAGGGGCGAACACTGAAGCTTTCTTT
J gene: TRBJ1-1
V gene: TRBV5-1
clone size: NA
D gene: TRBD1